Listed below are T cell receptor beta chains from one sample, sequenced in a study of blood T cell repertoires in COVID-19. The data were produced by immunoSEQ multiplex PCR, yet TCRdb's version contains in-frame clones alone and is incomplete. The sample lists about 190,000 clones, 87% occurring once. Sequencing was performed on peripheral blood. All receptors derive from a woman aged 18-29 years who had recovered from COVID-19. The conserved cysteine and the conserved F or W are not part of the CDR3 here.

TRBV10-3	AISESASGRGYNEQF
TRBV9	ASSVAGNQETQY
TRBV11-2	ASSSGQGTQETQY
TRBV2	ASSEGHNQPQH
TRBV6-4	ASSDQGLAGGPDTQY
TRBV18	ASSPRGGSEETQY
TRBV25-1	ASSKHGGSSYNEQF
TRBV29-1	SVEFASNRQETQY
TRBV5-4	ASSSNDRVNEQY
TRBV9	ASSVGGLEETQY
TRBV7-9	ASSLRTQGSSYNSPLH
TRBV18	ASRWQKNTEAF
TRBV7-9	ASSSKLGTGELF
TRBV6-2/TRBV6-3	ASSDSYRDRAFGYT
TRBV7-3	ASSSGPGGSYNEQF